Following are 30 T cell receptor beta chains from one sample sequenced in a study of shared clonotypes between healthy human individuals. Using immunoSEQ multiplex PCR, the repertoire was profiled, and TCRdb retains in-frame clones only, with some absent. The data contain about 750,000 clones, about 91% of them singletons. The naive CD8 population came from CD45RO-negative cells selected for CCR7, without terminally differentiated effector memory CD45RA+ cells. The sample taken for sequencing was naive CD8+ T cells sorted from blood. All receptors derive from a man aged 30 to 39 in good health.

J is TRBJ1-1 and V is TRBV6-6; no clear D. V was cut by 0 bases and J by 5 bases, with 13 bases left in between. The CDR3 is made up of 15 amino acids. Germline assignment: CDR1 MNHNY and CDR2 SVGAGI (reference sequence). The CDR3 region has the DNA TGTGCCAGCAGTTACTCGACGGGTAGGGCGACTGAAGCTTTCTTT. Translated, it gives CASSYSTGRATEAFF.

This chain uses TRBV10-2 with TRBJ2-3, with 9 bases aligning to TRBD2. The CDR3 consists of 15 residues. Trimming took 5 bases from V and 2 from J; bases not matched to a gene: 5. Germline CDR1 reads WSHSY; CDR2 reads SAAADI. The CDR3 DNA sequence: TGCGCCAGCAGTAAGACTAGCGGACACACAGATACGCAGTATTTT. As protein: CASSKTSGHTDTQYF.

The CDR3 spells CASSLVGGGRREQYF. The CDR3 bases are TGCGCCAGCAGCTTGGTTGGTGGCGGGAGGCGGGAGCAGTACTTC. The V and J genes are TRBV5-1 and TRBJ2-7; 8 positions agree with TRBD2. Germline CDR1 SGHRS, CDR2 YFSETQ. Trimming took 0 bases from V and 7 from J; bases not matched to a gene: 9. The CDR3 is made up of 15 amino acids.

This chain joins TRBV27 and TRBJ2-7, with 12 positions matching TRBD2. The V gene's germline CDR1 is MNHEY and CDR2 SMNVEV (reference sequence). The CDR3 sequence is 15 residues long. The V gene end was trimmed by 6 bases and the J gene end by 4 bases; junction bases not matched to a gene: 7. For the CDR3, the DNA is TGTGCCAGCAGCCACAGGACTAGCGGGATATACGAGCAGTACTTC. Translated: CASSHRTSGIYEQYF.

V is TRBV4-1 and J is TRBJ2-5; D is perhaps TRBD1 or TRBD2 (5 bases each). With 2 bases removed from V and 3 bases from J, the gap between germline ends came to 16 bases. The V gene's germline CDR1 is MGHRA and CDR2 YSYEKL. The CDR3 covers 16 residues. CDR3 nucleotide sequence: TGCGCCAGCAGCCAATCCTCAGGGACGCTGGAAGAGACCCAGTACTTC. Translation gives CASSQSSGTLEETQYF.

This clone was seen a single time. The CDR3 loop reads CASRGRGNEKLFF. CDR3 sequence (DNA): TGTGCCAGCAGGGGAAGAGGTAATGAAAAACTGTTTTTT. This rearrangement joins TRBV6-5 to TRBJ1-4; D is unresolved. The CDR3 runs 13 residues. Trimming shortened V by 6 bases and J by 4 bases, and 9 bases separated the two germline ends. CDR1 is MNHEY, CDR2 SVGAGI, per germline.

The rearrangement joins TRBV4-1 to TRBJ1-2; weak D call: TRBD1 (5 bases). The germline V and J ends were trimmed by 1 base and 3 bases, with 15 bases remaining between them. This CDR3 comprises 16 residues. CDR1 MGHRA and CDR2 YSYEKL come from the germline V gene. The CDR3 bases are TGCGCCAGCAGCCAAGGTGGTACAGGCTGGGACTATGGCTACACCTTC. It codes for CASSQGGTGWDYGYTF.

This clone has a single count. The chain employs TRBV7-9 and TRBJ2-5; 7 bases agree with TRBD1. With 3 bases clipped from V and 5 bases from J, the junction kept 9 bases outside the gene matches. This CDR3 contains 15 residues. The V gene's germline CDR1 is SEHNR and CDR2 FQNEAQ (reference sequence). CDR3 DNA: TGTGCCAGCAGCTTCGCAAGACAGGGAACGGAGACCCAGTACTTC. Protein: CASSFARQGTETQYF.

The CDR3 bases are TGTGCCAGCAGCTTAATAGGAGGCCGGACCTCCTACAATGAGCAGTTCTTC. Its protein is CASSLIGGRTSYNEQFF. The chain carries TRBV7-9 and TRBJ2-1; perhaps TRBD2 as D (5 bases). The V gene lost 2 bases and the J gene lost 0 bases, with 14 bases spanning the gap. There are 17 residues in the CDR3. Looked up from germline, CDR1 is SEHNR and CDR2 is FQNEAQ (reference sequence).

The chain uses TRBV7-2 and TRBJ1-2; 8 positions match TRBD1. Unmatched junction bases numbered 13, after V lost 5 bases and J lost 8 bases. This CDR3 spans 15 amino acids. Germline V gene sequence: CDR1 SGHTA, CDR2 FQGNSA. CDR3 coding DNA: TGTGCCAGCAGCCCCTTGGAGGACAGGGTTGACGGCTACACCTTC. The encoded protein is CASSPLEDRVDGYTF.

The chain uses TRBV10-3 and TRBJ2-2; TRBD1 is a possible D gene (6 bases). Germline CDR1 reads ENHRY; CDR2 reads SYGVKD. The V end was cut by 0 bases, the J end by 4 bases, with 12 bases between. The CDR3 is made up of 16 amino acids. This CDR3 is CAISESKGESTGELFF. CDR3 nucleotide sequence: TGTGCCATCAGTGAGTCAAAGGGGGAGAGCACCGGGGAGCTGTTTTTT.

V and J are TRBV13 and TRBJ2-4; no clear D gene. This CDR3 region has 14 residues. Deletions cut 0 bases from V and 4 bases from J, with 7 bases between. Germline lookup yields CDR1 PRHDT and CDR2 FYEKMQ (reference sequence). The CDR3: CASSLGGGKNIQYF. The CDR3 nucleotides are TGTGCCAGCAGCTTAGGGGGCGGTAAAAACATTCAGTACTTC.

This clone was counted once. The V and J genes are TRBV4-1 and TRBJ2-5; maybe TRBD1 (6 bases). V was cut by 2 bases and J by 5 bases, with 9 bases left in between. From germline, CDR1 is MGHRA and CDR2 YSYEKL. The CDR3 contains 13 residues. CDR3: CASSQRGGETQYF. The CDR3, as DNA: TGCGCCAGCAGCCAACGTGGGGGCGAGACCCAGTACTTC.

V is TRBV11-2 and J is TRBJ2-5; D call uncertain. Trimming cost V 2 bases and J 8 bases, with 3 bases left between them. The germline gives CDR1 SGHAT, CDR2 FQNNGV. CDR3 length: 10 amino acids. CDR3: CASSLYTQYF. In nucleotides, the CDR3 is TGTGCCAGCAGCTTATATACCCAGTACTTC.

This clone was recorded only once. The chain uses TRBV28 and TRBJ2-3; 9 positions match TRBD2. The CDR3 sequence is 16 residues long. Germline CDR1 and CDR2: MDHEN and SYDVKM. Trimming removed 4 bases from V and 2 bases from J; junction bases left unmatched: 7. CDR3: CASSSGTSPTTDTQYF. The CDR3 DNA follows: TGTGCCAGCAGTTCGGGGACTAGCCCAACCACAGATACGCAGTATTTT. Full variable domain (remainder filled in from reference TRBV28 and TRBJ2-3): DVKVTQSSRYLVKRTGEKVFLECVQDMDHENMFWYRQDPGLGLRLIYFSYDVKMKEKGDIPEGYSVSREKKERFSLILESASTNQTSMYLCASSSGTSPTTDTQYFGPGTRLTVL.

The chain couples TRBV7-8 to TRBJ2-7; 9 nucleotides match TRBD2. Germline lookup yields CDR1 SGHVS and CDR2 FQNEAQ. The CDR3 runs 17 residues. The junction had 12 bases not matched to a gene; V was cut back by 1 base and J by 5 bases. The CDR3 DNA reads TGTGCCAGCAGCTTAGGCTTTCTCGAGCGGGAGGTCGACGAGCAGTACTTC. Translating gives CASSLGFLEREVDEQYF.

The chain links TRBV4-1 to TRBJ2-2, with 7 bases that match TRBD2. The V gene's germline CDR1 is MGHRA and CDR2 YSYEKL. CDR3 length equals 17 residues. V was clipped by 1 base and J by 3 bases; unmatched bases: 8. As DNA, the CDR3 is TGCGCCAGCAGCCAAGGATTGGCGGGAGATCACACCGGGGAGCTGTTTTTT. Protein: CASSQGLAGDHTGELFF.

The chain has TRBV7-9 and TRBJ1-1; maybe TRBD1 (5 bases). Germline assignment: CDR1 SEHNR and CDR2 FQNEAQ (reference sequence). V lost 5 bases to trimming and J lost 3 bases, with 16 bases between them. The CDR3 spans 15 residues. For the CDR3, the DNA is TGTGCCAGCAGCCCGCGGACACCCTGGGACACTGAAGCTTTCTTT. As protein: CASSPRTPWDTEAFF.

This chain uses TRBV10-2 with TRBJ2-5; 10 nucleotides align to TRBD2. Gene TRBJ2-7 matches the end of the DNA better, so the J call may be wrong. The CDR3 extends over 17 amino acids. The germline CDR1 and CDR2 sequences are WSHSY and SAAADI. Here the CDR3 DNA reads TGCGCCAGCAGTGAGGCAGCTAGCGGGAGCACTCTACGCGAGCAGTACTTC. Translated, it gives CASSEAASGSTLREQYF.

This chain connects TRBV11-2 to TRBJ2-5, with 7 bases matching TRBD1. The germline gives CDR1 SGHAT, CDR2 FQNNGV. V lost 0 bases, J lost 1 base, and 2 bases stayed unmatched. This CDR3 has 15 amino acids. DNA of the CDR3: TGTGCCAGCAGCTTAGAGGCAGGGGGCCAAGAGACCCAGTACTTC. Translating gives CASSLEAGGQETQYF.

The chain has TRBV15 and TRBJ2-4; D is possibly TRBD1 (5 bases). Looked up from germline, CDR1 is LNHNV and CDR2 is YYDKDF (reference sequence). V shed 2 bases and J shed 0 bases, with 17 bases lying between them. The CDR3 extends over 18 amino acids. CDR3 sequence: CATSRSLGETLAKNIQYF. The CDR3 nucleotides read TGTGCCACCAGCAGAAGCTTAGGGGAAACGCTAGCCAAAAACATTCAGTACTTC.

The chain employs TRBV6-5 and TRBJ1-4; the match to TRBD1 covers 7 bases. V lost 4 bases to trimming and J lost 0 bases; unmatched junction nucleotides: 5. The CDR3 sequence is 16 residues long. Germline CDR1 is MNHEY and CDR2 is SVGAGI. CDR3 DNA: TGTGCCAGCAGTTCTAGACAGGGCACAACTAATGAAAAACTGTTTTTT. Protein product: CASSSRQGTTNEKLFF.

The rearrangement joins TRBV9 to TRBJ2-1; a weak D match, TRBD2 (5 bases). This CDR3 contains 18 residues. CDR1 is SGDLS, CDR2 YYNGEE, per germline. V was shortened by 0 bases and J by 8 bases, with 24 bases between the two germline ends. The CDR3 DNA reads TGTGCCAGCAGCGTAGCCGTATTACGGGGTTCCACAAGGGATGAGCAGTTCTTC. Translating it yields CASSVAVLRGSTRDEQFF. The full variable domain, with the rest looked up from reference TRBV9 and TRBJ2-1, is DSGVTQTPKHLITATGQRVTLRCSPRSGDLSVYWYQQSLDQGLQFLIQYYNGEERAKGNILERFSAQQFPDLHSELNLSSLELGDSALYFCASSVAVLRGSTRDEQFFGPGTRLTVL.

The chain is built from TRBV5-1 and TRBJ2-1; TRBD2 is a possible D gene (6 bases). The germline gives CDR1 SGHRS, CDR2 YFSETQ. The CDR3 runs to 17 residues. V was cut by 4 bases and J by 8 bases, with 25 bases left in between. CDR3 sequence: CASSVLGGLDPLDEQFF. Written as DNA, the CDR3 is TGCGCCAGCAGCGTATTGGGGGGACTGGACCCTTTGGATGAGCAGTTCTTC.

This chain connects TRBV5-4 to TRBJ2-7, with 11 bases identical to TRBD2. Germline CDR1 and CDR2: SGHNT and YYREEE (reference sequence). The CDR3 runs to 17 residues. Trimming cost V 4 bases and J 7 bases; bases outside gene matches: 16. As DNA, the CDR3 is TGTGCCAGCAGCATAGGGACTAGCGGCCACTTTCCGGAGGAGCAGTACTTC. Translation: CASSIGTSGHFPEEQYF.

V and J are TRBV7-9 and TRBJ2-7, with 9 bases lining up with TRBD1. Germline CDR1 SEHNR, CDR2 FQNEAQ (reference sequence). V lost 1 base to trimming and J lost 2 bases; unmatched junction nucleotides: 3. The CDR3 has 15 amino acids. The CDR3 nucleotides read TGTGCCAGCAGCTTAGTCGGGACAGGGACCTACGAGCAGTACTTC. Translated, it gives CASSLVGTGTYEQYF.

CDR3 region: CASSPPGQGAWEQYF. The DNA for the CDR3 is TGTGCCAGCTCACCACCAGGGCAGGGGGCATGGGAGCAGTACTTC. The chain has TRBV18 and TRBJ2-7, with 8 bases aligning to TRBD1. V was clipped by 0 bases and J by 7 bases; unmatched bases: 8. Germline V gene lookup returns CDR1 KGHSH and CDR2 LQKENI. CDR3 size: 15 residues.

This chain uses TRBV6-1 with TRBJ1-2; D ambiguous. The length of the CDR3 is 11 residues. Germline CDR1 reads MNHNS; CDR2 reads SASEGT. Trimming took off 5 bases at V and 6 bases at J, with 7 bases between the two ends. Here the CDR3 DNA reads TGTGCCAGCAGTTACGGGGATGGCTACACCTTC. This gives the protein CASSYGDGYTF.

This chain joins TRBV19 and TRBJ2-7; 10 nucleotides line up with TRBD1. Germline assignment: CDR1 LNHDA and CDR2 SQIVND (reference sequence). The length of the CDR3 is 13 residues. V shed 6 bases, J shed 4 bases, and the junction held 3 bases outside the gene matches. The CDR3 nucleotides read TGTGCCAGTAGAGGACAGGGGGGATACGAGCAGTACTTC. This codes for CASRGQGGYEQYF.

This CDR3 reads CASSLGPSSGNTIYF. Here the CDR3 DNA reads TGTGCCAGCAGCTTAGGGCCGAGCTCTGGAAACACCATATATTTT. The chain joins TRBV7-2 to TRBJ1-3; D is uncertain. Germline CDR1 reads SGHTA; CDR2 reads FQGNSA. The CDR3 loop spans 15 amino acids. V lost 1 base, J lost 0 bases, and 7 bases lay in between.